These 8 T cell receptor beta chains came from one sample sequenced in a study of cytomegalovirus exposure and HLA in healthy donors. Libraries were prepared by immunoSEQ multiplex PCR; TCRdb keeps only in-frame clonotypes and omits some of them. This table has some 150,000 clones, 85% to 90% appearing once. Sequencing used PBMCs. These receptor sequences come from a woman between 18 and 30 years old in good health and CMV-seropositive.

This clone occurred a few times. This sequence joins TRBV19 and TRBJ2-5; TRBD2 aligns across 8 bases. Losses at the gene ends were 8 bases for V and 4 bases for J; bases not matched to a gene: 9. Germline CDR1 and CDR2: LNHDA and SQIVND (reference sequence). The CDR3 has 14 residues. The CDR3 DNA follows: TGTGCCAGTCGGGAAGCGGGAGTCCGAGAGACCCAGTACTTC. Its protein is CASREAGVRETQYF.

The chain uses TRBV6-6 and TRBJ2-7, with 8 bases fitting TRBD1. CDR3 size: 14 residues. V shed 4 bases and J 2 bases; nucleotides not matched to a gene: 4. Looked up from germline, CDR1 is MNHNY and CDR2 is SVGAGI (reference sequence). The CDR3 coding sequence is TGTGCCAGCAGTTTGGGGACAGGAACCTACGAGCAGTACTTC. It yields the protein CASSLGTGTYEQYF.

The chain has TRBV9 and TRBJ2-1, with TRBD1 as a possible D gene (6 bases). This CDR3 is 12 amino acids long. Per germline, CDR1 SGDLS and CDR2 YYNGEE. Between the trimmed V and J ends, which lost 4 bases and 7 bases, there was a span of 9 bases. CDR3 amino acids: CASSRTGNEQFF. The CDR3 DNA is TGTGCCAGCAGCCGTACAGGGAATGAGCAGTTCTTC.

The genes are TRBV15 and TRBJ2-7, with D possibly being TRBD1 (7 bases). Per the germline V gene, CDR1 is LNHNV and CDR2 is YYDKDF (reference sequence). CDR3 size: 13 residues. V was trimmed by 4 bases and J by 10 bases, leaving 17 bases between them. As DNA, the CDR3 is TGTGCCACCAGCACAAGGGTCAGGGGGGACCAGTACTTC. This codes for CATSTRVRGDQYF.

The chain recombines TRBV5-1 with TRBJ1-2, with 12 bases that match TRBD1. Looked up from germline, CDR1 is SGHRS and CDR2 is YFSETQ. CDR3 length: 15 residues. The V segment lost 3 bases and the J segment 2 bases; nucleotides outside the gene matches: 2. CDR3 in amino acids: CASSSGTGGNYGYTF. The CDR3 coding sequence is TGCGCCAGCAGCTCCGGGACAGGGGGCAACTATGGCTACACCTTC.

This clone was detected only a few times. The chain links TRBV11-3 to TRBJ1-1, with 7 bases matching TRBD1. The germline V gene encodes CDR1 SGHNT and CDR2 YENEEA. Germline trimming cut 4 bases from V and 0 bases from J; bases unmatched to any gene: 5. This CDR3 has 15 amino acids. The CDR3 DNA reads TGTGCCAGCAGCTCGAAGGGGGCGGTGAACACTGAAGCTTTCTTT. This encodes CASSSKGAVNTEAFF.

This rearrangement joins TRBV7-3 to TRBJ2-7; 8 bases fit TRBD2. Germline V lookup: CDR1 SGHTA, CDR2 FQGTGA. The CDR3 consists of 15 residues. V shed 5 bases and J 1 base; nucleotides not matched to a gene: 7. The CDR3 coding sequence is TGTGCCAGCAGCCCCACTAGCGGAGATTCCTACGAGCAGTACTTC. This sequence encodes CASSPTSGDSYEQYF.

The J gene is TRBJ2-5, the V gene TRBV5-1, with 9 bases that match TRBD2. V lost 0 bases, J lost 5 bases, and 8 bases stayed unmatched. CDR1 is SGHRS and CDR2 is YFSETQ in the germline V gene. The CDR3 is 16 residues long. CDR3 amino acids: CASSLGSGRRDETQYF. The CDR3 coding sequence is TGCGCCAGCAGCTTGGGTAGCGGGAGAAGGGACGAGACCCAGTACTTC.